A few counts support the clone carrying this TCR beta chain. Its specificity is not known. This record belongs to a study of cytomegalovirus exposure and HLA in healthy donors. The overall study: Around 80 million unique TCR sequences came from HLA-typed donors in an early release. Study-level points and caveats: Most TCR beta V segments were productive about 90% or about 30% of the time in an earlier analysis.

The CDR3 length is 13 residues. Trimming took 6 bases from V and 15 from J, leaving 21 bases between them. CDR1 is LNHDA, CDR2 SQIVND, per germline (reference sequence). Primers: 60 Vbeta forward and 13 Jbeta reverse. The assay was immunoSEQ multiplex PCR, and TCRdb's table has in-frame clones only and misses some. Of 100,000 to 150,000 clones in the sample, approximately 10% were seen once. The TCR comes from a woman between 35 and 50 years old in good health and CMV-seropositive. The chain uses TRBV19 and TRBJ1-5; perhaps TRBD1 as D (6 bases). Sequenced sample: PBMCs. In DNA, the CDR3 is TGTGCCAGTAGCAATGGGGGGGCGCCGTTAGTGCATTTT. Translating it yields CASSNGGAPLVHF.